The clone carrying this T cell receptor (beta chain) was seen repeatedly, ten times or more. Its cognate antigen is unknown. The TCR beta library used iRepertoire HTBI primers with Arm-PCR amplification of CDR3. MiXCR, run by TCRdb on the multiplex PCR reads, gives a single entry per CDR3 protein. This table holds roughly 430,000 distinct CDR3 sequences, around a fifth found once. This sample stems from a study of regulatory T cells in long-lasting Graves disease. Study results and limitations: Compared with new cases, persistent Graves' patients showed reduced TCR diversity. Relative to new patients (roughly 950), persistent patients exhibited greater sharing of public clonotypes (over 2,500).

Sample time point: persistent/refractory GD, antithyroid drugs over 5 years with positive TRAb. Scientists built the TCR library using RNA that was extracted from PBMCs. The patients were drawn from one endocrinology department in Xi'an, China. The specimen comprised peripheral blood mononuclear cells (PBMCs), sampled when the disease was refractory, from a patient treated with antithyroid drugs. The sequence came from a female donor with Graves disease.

The CDR3 coding sequence is TGCAGTGCTAGTATTAGAAACATTCAGTACTTC. The encoded protein is CSASIRNIQYF. The chain uses TRBV20-1 and TRBJ2-4; D is unresolved. The CDR3 is 11 residues long. Looked up from germline, CDR1 is DFQATT and CDR2 is SNEGSKA (reference sequence). V gave up 3 bases and J gave up 6 bases, with 6 bases separating them.